This T cell receptor beta chain was obtained from a study of Ad26.COV2.S vaccination and SARS-CoV-2 variants. Study-level background: Intramuscularly, Ad26.COV2.S was given either once or twice, 56 days apart.

Trimming removed 3 bases from V and 2 bases from J, with 16 bases in between. CDR1 and CDR2 (germline): LGHDT, YNNKEL (reference sequence). CDR3 length: 16 amino acids. Using immunoSEQ multiplex PCR, the repertoire was profiled, and TCRdb retains in-frame clones only, with some absent. The sample carries hundreds of thousands of clones, roughly nine tenths recorded once. Regarding treatment: around 19 received Ad26.COV2.S at low or high dose, single or two shots; roughly five received placebo; per-sample allocation not given. Day 63 following the first vaccine or placebo injection was when the samples were taken.

Here the sequenced sample was peripheral blood, taken in a trial of Ad26.COV2.S vaccine versus placebo. The rearrangement uses TRBV3-1 (or the pseudogene TRBV3-2) and TRBJ2-5; D unresolved. This receptor was identified in a person aged 18-65 years who received the Ad26.COV2.S COVID-19 vaccine or a placebo. CDR3 amino acids: CASSQDPVPQQETQYF. The CDR3 bases are TGTGCCAGCAGCCAGGACCCAGTGCCGCAGCAAGAGACCCAGTACTTC.